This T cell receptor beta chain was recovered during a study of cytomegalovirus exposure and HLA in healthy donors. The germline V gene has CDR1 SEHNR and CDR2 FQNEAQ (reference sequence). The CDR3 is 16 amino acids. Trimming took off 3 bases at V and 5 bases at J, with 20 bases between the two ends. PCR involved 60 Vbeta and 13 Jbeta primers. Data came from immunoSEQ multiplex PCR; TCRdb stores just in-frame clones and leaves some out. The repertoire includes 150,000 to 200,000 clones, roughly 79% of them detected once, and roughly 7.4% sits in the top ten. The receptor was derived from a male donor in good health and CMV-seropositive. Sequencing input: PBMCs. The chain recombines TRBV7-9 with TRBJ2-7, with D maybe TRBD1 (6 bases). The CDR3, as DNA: TGTGCCAGCAGCTTCTATGCAGGCGCCAGGGGAGACGAGCAGTACTTC. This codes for CASSFYAGARGDEQYF.